The 5 T cell receptor beta chains below come from one sample, sequenced in a study of beta chain features in type 1 diabetes. Whole-study results and caveats: The study found moderately but significantly shorter TCRB CDR3s in all four CD4+ subsets of Type 1 diabetes patients.

Of the isolated RNA, all was reverse transcribed, and so the sequenced material was expressed TCRB transcripts. Using immunoSEQ multiplex PCR, the repertoire was profiled, and TCRdb retains in-frame clones only, with some absent. The sample lists approximately 250,000 clones, approximately 16% occurring once. Antigen specificity for these receptors is unknown. The sequenced material came from naive CD4+ T cells from blood. These receptors were taken from a man aged 25-45 years with type 1 diabetes.

This chain joins TRBV7-2 and TRBJ2-1; 10 bases are shared with TRBD2. The CDR3 is 14 amino acids. CDR1 and CDR2 from the germline V gene are SGHTA and FQGNSA. J lost 4 bases, V lost 3 bases, and 0 bases had no gene match. Here the CDR3 reads CASSLTSGYNEQFF. CDR3 coding DNA: TGTGCCAGCAGCTTGACTAGCGGGTACAATGAGCAGTTCTTC.

This clone was observed a handful of times. The genes are TRBV9 and TRBJ1-3; D is ambiguous. The V and J ends lost 0 bases and 4 bases respectively, with 5 bases between them. Germline V gene sequence: CDR1 SGDLS, CDR2 YYNGEE. The length of the CDR3 is 13 residues. Here the CDR3 reads CASSVGGGNTIYF. CDR3 sequence (DNA): TGTGCCAGCAGCGTAGGCGGCGGAAACACCATATATTTT.

The CDR3 nucleotides are TGCGCCAGCAGCTCAAGGGTCGGGGAAAAACTGTTTTTT. This codes for CASSSRVGEKLFF. This chain joins TRBV4-3 and TRBJ1-4; D ambiguous. The V gene's germline CDR1 is LGHNA and CDR2 YSLEER. This CDR3 comprises 13 residues. Trimming cost V 5 bases and J 8 bases, with 12 bases left between them.

This clone was seen a few times. The rearrangement links TRBV6-6 to TRBJ1-5; D is perhaps TRBD1 (5 bases). Germline V gene data show CDR1 as MNHNY and CDR2 as SVGAGI (reference sequence). Between the trimmed V and J ends, which lost 6 bases and 5 bases, there was a span of 11 bases. CDR3 length: 13 residues. CDR3 sequence reads: CASRPTGDQPQHF. In nucleotides, the CDR3 is TGTGCCAGCAGACCAACAGGAGATCAGCCCCAGCATTTT.

This clone was seen a few times. The genes are TRBV25-1 and TRBJ2-7; D might be TRBD1 (6 bases). Germline assignment: CDR1 MGHDK and CDR2 SYGVNS. There are 14 residues in the CDR3. Trimming left V 6 bases short and J 6 bases short, with 18 bases between. The CDR3 bases are TGTGCCAGCAGAGGCCGGGACACTCAGCTCGAGCAGTACTTC. Protein sequence: CASRGRDTQLEQYF.